This record covers a single T cell receptor (beta chain). This CDR3 is built from 15 residues. Germline assignment: CDR1 SGHAT and CDR2 FQNNGV. The sample comes from a study of T cells expressing NK-cell markers. TCRdb reprocessed the 5' RACE reads and reports one entry per CDR3 protein, with no DNA. The table gives 400,000 to 550,000 distinct CDR3 sequences; the top ten clones make up 7.3% of it. The sample was blood T cells: a sorted CD56 or NKG2C T cell subset, CD4+ or CD8+ T cells, or bulk PBMC T cells (not recorded which). The source of this sequence is a woman between 18 and 70 years old in good health. The chain couples TRBV11-2 to TRBJ2-1; TCRdb's D gene call, TRBD2, goes unchecked for lack of DNA. CDR3: CASSLEGASWDEQFF.